This note documents a single T cell receptor beta chain sequence. Its antigen is not identified. Generated by immunoSEQ multiplex PCR, the TCRdb table keeps only in-frame clones and is missing some. This sample carries more than 60,000 clones, 65% to 85% of them seen once, and the ten largest clones take 3.5% to 5%. This sample is drawn from a study of OX40 agonist ivuxolimab in advanced cancers. Study context: Patients were given ivuxolimab, an antibody that agonizes OX40 (CD134). Patients were around 83% male with ages roughly 20 to 85, mean about 60. Study-wide findings and caveats: Averaging showed that CD8+ T cells had more expanded clones than CD4+ did.

V lost 2 bases and J 3 bases, leaving 13 bases between the germline ends. The CDR3 contains 15 residues. The germline CDR1 and CDR2 sequences are MNHNS and SASEGT. Autoimmune disease history or systemic immunosuppression meant exclusion. The TCR comes from an adult with an advanced solid tumor such as melanoma, head and neck, liver or kidney cancer. The source material was CD4+ or CD8+ T cells sorted from blood, sampled in a trial of the OX40 agonist ivuxolimab. The chain uses TRBV6-1 and TRBJ1-2; D remains ambiguous. The CDR3 here is CASSETATSDYGYTF. In nucleotides, the CDR3 is TGTGCCAGCAGTGAAACAGCCACCAGTGACTATGGCTACACCTTC.